These 8 T cell receptor beta chains were sequenced from one sample in a study of T cell responses to AZD1222 COVID-19 vaccine. The protocol was immunoSEQ multiplex PCR, while the TCRdb copy is restricted to in-frame clones and leaves out a portion. Of some 80,000 clones in the sample, 75% to 90% were seen once. Sequences were derived from peripheral blood, sampled on day 0 of AZD1222 vaccination. Receptor source: an adult in good health.

The chain joins TRBV11-2 to TRBJ2-4; the match to TRBD1 covers 8 bases. With V trimmed by 1 base and J by 2 bases, 7 bases remained unmatched. The germline CDR1 and CDR2 sequences are SGHAT and FQNNGV. The length of the CDR3 is 17 residues. The CDR3 is CASSLVGQGATKNIQYF. The CDR3 coding sequence is TGTGCCAGCAGCTTAGTTGGTCAGGGGGCTACCAAAAACATTCAGTACTTC.

The chain combines TRBV7-3 with TRBJ1-6, with D maybe TRBD1 (5 bases). This CDR3 region has 14 residues. Trimming pared 4 bases from V and 6 bases from J, leaving 10 bases between. CDR1 is SGHTA, CDR2 FQGTGA, per germline. The CDR3 loop is CASSSAGTNSPLHF. The CDR3, as DNA: TGTGCCAGCAGCTCAGCCGGGACTAATTCACCCCTCCACTTT.

The chain links TRBV7-9 to TRBJ1-5, with no clear D. This CDR3 is 15 amino acids long. V lost 6 bases and J lost 2, with 14 bases in between. CDR1 and CDR2 (germline): SEHNR, FQNEAQ (reference sequence). CDR3 residues: CASSRVSVGNQPQHF. CDR3 nucleotides: TGTGCCAGCAGTCGGGTTTCGGTGGGCAATCAGCCCCAGCATTTT.

The rearrangement links TRBV6-6 to TRBJ1-5, with no clear D. V dropped 6 bases and J dropped 0 bases, with 12 bases sitting between them. In germline, CDR1 is MNHNY, CDR2 SVGAGI (reference sequence). The CDR3 has 15 residues. The CDR3 DNA is TGTGCCAGCAGGCTGGGAGCCTATAGCAATCAGCCCCAGCATTTT. Residues: CASRLGAYSNQPQHF.

This chain connects TRBV7-9 to TRBJ2-1; D perhaps matches TRBD2 (5 bases). The CDR3 sequence is 13 residues long. V lost 8 bases and J lost 7, with 15 bases in between. Germline CDR1 is SEHNR and CDR2 is FQNEAQ (reference sequence). The CDR3 here is CASGNSEGNEQFF. DNA for the CDR3: TGTGCCAGCGGCAATTCAGAGGGAAATGAGCAGTTCTTC. Variable domain in full (rest from reference TRBV7-9 and TRBJ2-1): DTGVSQNPRHKITKRGQNVTFRCDPISEHNRLYWYRQTLGQGPEFLTYFQNEAQLEKSRLLSDRFSAERPKGSFSTLEIQRTEQGDSAMYLCASGNSEGNEQFFGPGTRLTVL.

The CDR3 coding sequence is TGTGCCAGCAGGAGTTTAGGGGGGCCCCAGCATTTT. It specifies CASRSLGGPQHF. The genes are TRBV6-5 and TRBJ1-5; the D gene is possibly TRBD1 (6 bases). The CDR3 length is 12 residues. V was trimmed by 6 bases and J by 9 bases, leaving 12 bases between them. The V gene's germline CDR1 is MNHEY and CDR2 SVGAGI.

The V gene is TRBV5-1, the J gene TRBJ1-6; D remains ambiguous. Trimming left V 1 base short and J 7 bases short, with 12 bases between. The CDR3 sequence is 15 residues long. Looked up from germline, CDR1 is SGHRS and CDR2 is YFSETQ. In DNA, the CDR3 is TGCGCCAGCAGCTTGTCGTTTGGGTTAAATTCACCCCTCCACTTT. This gives the protein CASSLSFGLNSPLHF.

V is TRBV7-9 and J is TRBJ2-7; D remains ambiguous. The V and J ends lost 4 bases and 4 bases respectively, with 5 bases between them. Germline V gene sequence: CDR1 SEHNR, CDR2 FQNEAQ (reference sequence). The CDR3 is 11 amino acids. The CDR3 here is CASSSQYEQYF. CDR3 nucleotides: TGTGCCAGCAGCTCACAGTACGAGCAGTACTTC.